These 7 T cell receptor beta chains originate from one sample sequenced in a study of T cell responses to AZD1222 COVID-19 vaccine. Sequencing used immunoSEQ multiplex PCR; TCRdb keeps in-frame clones, though not all of them. The repertoire has 70,000 to 90,000 clones, 90% of them found once; the top ten carry around 2.8%. Sequences were derived from peripheral blood, sampled on day 0 of AZD1222 vaccination. Receptors were obtained from an adult in good health.

V is TRBV4-2 and J is TRBJ2-1; TRBD2 agrees at 8 bases. Germline V gives CDR1 LGHNA, CDR2 YNFKEQ. This CDR3 has 14 residues. V dropped 4 bases and J dropped 8; count of bases not matched to a gene: 7. The chain's CDR3 is CASSPQRESHEQFF. CDR3 DNA: TGTGCCAGCAGCCCCCAGCGGGAGAGCCATGAGCAGTTCTTC.

The J gene is TRBJ2-1, the V gene TRBV14; no reliable D call. This CDR3 comprises 13 residues. Trimming took 2 bases from V and 7 from J, leaving 9 bases between them. Looked up from germline, CDR1 is SGHDN and CDR2 is FVKESK. CDR3 in amino acids: CASSQPETNEQFF. The CDR3 DNA follows: TGTGCCAGCAGCCAACCCGAAACTAATGAGCAGTTCTTC.

The CDR3 is CASSIAGLVYEQYF. The CDR3 bases are TGTGCCAGTAGTATCGCCGGGTTGGTCTACGAGCAGTACTTC. The rearrangement uses TRBV19 and TRBJ2-7; D gene ambiguous. CDR3 size: 14 residues. The germline gives CDR1 LNHDA, CDR2 SQIVND (reference sequence). The ends were cut back, 3 bases at V and 3 bases at J, with 12 bases in the middle.

The genes are TRBV19 and TRBJ1-5; TRBD1 aligns across 7 bases. The CDR3 is 14 amino acids. The V segment lost 6 bases and the J segment 7 bases; nucleotides outside the gene matches: 9. The germline V gene encodes CDR1 LNHDA and CDR2 SQIVND (reference sequence). The CDR3: CASRVTGAGQPQHF. The CDR3 region has the DNA TGTGCCAGTAGAGTCACAGGGGCGGGGCAGCCCCAGCATTTT. Drawing the rest from reference TRBV19 and TRBJ1-5, the complete variable domain is DGGITQSPKYLFRKEGQNVTLSCEQNLNHDAMYWYRQDPGQGLRLIYYSQIVNDFQKGDIAEGYSVSREKKESFPLTVTSAQKNPTAFYLCASRVTGAGQPQHFGDGTRLSIL.

The chain employs TRBV19 and TRBJ1-2; 7 bases fit TRBD1. V was clipped by 7 bases and J by 4 bases; unmatched bases: 18. The germline CDR1 and CDR2 sequences are LNHDA and SQIVND (reference sequence). CDR3 length equals 17 residues. For the CDR3, the DNA is TGTGCCAGTACCCAATCGGCCGCGACAGGGAGGGGCTATGGCTACACCTTC. Translation: CASTQSAATGRGYGYTF.

The chain joins TRBV5-1 to TRBJ2-5; TRBD2 matches at 7 bases. Per the germline V gene, CDR1 is SGHRS and CDR2 is YFSETQ. The CDR3 is 14 amino acids. Germline trimming cut 9 bases from V and 5 bases from J; bases unmatched to any gene: 13. The CDR3 is CATAQRTSTETQYF. CDR3 coding DNA: TGCGCCACCGCACAACGGACTAGTACGGAGACCCAGTACTTC.

The chain is built from TRBV5-1 and TRBJ2-1; D is unresolved. The CDR3 has 14 amino acids. V was shortened by 0 bases and J by 4 bases, with 8 bases between the two germline ends. Looked up from germline, CDR1 is SGHRS and CDR2 is YFSETQ. CDR3 nucleotides: TGCGCCAGCAGCTTGGGCGCCCGTTACAATGAGCAGTTCTTC. Translation: CASSLGARYNEQFF.